The entry that follows covers one T cell receptor (beta chain) sequence. This sample was taken from a study of blood T cell repertoires in COVID-19. At the level of the study: COVID-19 samples, acute and convalescent, were from the United States, Italy and Spain. T cells, B-cell-depleted T cells, or PBMCs provided the cDNA or gDNA that served as material.

The CDR3 has 17 amino acids. The J segment lost 0 bases and the V segment lost 5 bases, leaving 10 bases of the junction unmatched. From germline, CDR1 is SGHTA and CDR2 FQGTGA. Original processing methods: It was from reference gene primer amplification that nucleated cell counts were estimated. Measured with immunoSEQ multiplex PCR; TCRdb has only the in-frame clones, and not every one. V and J calls and clone size are as listed in that table; D and trimming were resolved from the DNA. The sample lists about 150,000 clones, approximately 80% occurring once. The material sequenced was peripheral blood. The sequence derives from an older man with acute or convalescent COVID-19. The chain has TRBV7-3 and TRBJ2-1, with TRBD2 matching 7 bases. CDR3 loop: CASSPSPSGSSYNEQFF. CDR3 DNA: TGTGCCAGCAGCCCCAGCCCTAGCGGTAGCTCCTACAATGAGCAGTTCTTC.